This T cell receptor beta chain is from a study of T cells in Graves' hyperthyroidism and ophthalmopathy. Study-wide results and limits: Median prediction lead before ophthalmopathy onset was 6.5 to 7 months with the model. Also found in blood were most expanded thyroid clonotypes above 0.001.

Patients having uncontrolled infection, another autoimmune disease, pregnancy or lactation were not included. Used for diagnoses were clinical symptoms, serum thyroxine and TRAb, thyroid ultrasound and orbital computed tomography. This clonotype came up once. Its antigen remains unidentified. Amplified TCR beta CDR3 regions derived from RNA transcripts. Using the HTBI primer set, a first-round RT-PCR was run on the TCR CDR3. TCRdb called the multiplex PCR reads again in MiXCR, with one record for every CDR3 protein. The sample records 660,000 or so distinct CDR3 sequences, 40% to 55% being singletons. CDR1 SGHAT and CDR2 FQDESV come from the germline V gene (reference sequence). CDR3 length equals 21 residues. Trimming removed 2 bases from V and 2 bases from J, with 28 bases in between.

Sequencing input: peripheral blood or thyroid tissue (not recorded which). V gene TRBV11-1 combines with J gene TRBJ1-5; D possibly corresponds to TRBD1 (6 bases). The TCR sequence derives from an adult man with Graves' disease, either hyperthyroidism or ophthalmopathy (not recorded which). The CDR3 bases are TGTGCCAGCAGCTTAAGCAGGGGTGGTGATCAAAGGACAGTGGGCAATCAGCCCCAGCATTTT. It yields the protein CASSLSRGGDQRTVGNQPQHF.